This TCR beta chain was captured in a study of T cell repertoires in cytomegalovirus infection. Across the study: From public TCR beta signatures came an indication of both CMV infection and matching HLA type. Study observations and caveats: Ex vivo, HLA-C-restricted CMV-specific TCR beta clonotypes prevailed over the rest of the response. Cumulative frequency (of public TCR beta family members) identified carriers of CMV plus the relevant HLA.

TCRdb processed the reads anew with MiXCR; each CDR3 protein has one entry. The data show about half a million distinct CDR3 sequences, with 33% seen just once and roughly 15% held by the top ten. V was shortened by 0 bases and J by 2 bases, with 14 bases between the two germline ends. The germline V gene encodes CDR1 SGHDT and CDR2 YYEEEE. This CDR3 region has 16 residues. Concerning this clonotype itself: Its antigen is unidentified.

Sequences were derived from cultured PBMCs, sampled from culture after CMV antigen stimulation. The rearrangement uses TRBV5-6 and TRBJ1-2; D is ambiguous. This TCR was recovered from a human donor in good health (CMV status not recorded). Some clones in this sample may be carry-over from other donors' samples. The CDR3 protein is CASSLDLVRANYGYTF. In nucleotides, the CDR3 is TGTGCCAGCAGCTTGGACCTGGTCAGAGCGAACTATGGCTACACCTTC.